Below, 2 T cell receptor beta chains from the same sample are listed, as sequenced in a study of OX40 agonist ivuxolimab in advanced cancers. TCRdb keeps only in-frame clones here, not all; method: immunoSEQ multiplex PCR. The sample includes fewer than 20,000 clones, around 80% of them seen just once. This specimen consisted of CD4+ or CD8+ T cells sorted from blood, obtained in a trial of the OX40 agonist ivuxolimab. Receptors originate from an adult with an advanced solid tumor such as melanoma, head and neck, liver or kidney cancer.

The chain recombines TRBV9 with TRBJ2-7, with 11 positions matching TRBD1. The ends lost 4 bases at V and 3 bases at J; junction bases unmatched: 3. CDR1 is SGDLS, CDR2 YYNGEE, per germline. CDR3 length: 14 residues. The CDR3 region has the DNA TGTGCCAGCAGCTTAGGGACAGGGGGCTACGAGCAGTACTTC. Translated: CASSLGTGGYEQYF.

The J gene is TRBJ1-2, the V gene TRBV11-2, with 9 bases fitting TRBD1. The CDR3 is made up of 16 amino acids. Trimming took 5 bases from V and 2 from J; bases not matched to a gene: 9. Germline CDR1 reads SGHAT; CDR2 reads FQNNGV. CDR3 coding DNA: TGTGCCAGCAGCCCTGTAACTGGGACAGGGAACTATGGCTACACCTTC. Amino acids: CASSPVTGTGNYGYTF. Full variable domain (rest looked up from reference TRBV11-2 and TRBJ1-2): EAGVAQSPRYKIIEKRQSVAFWCNPISGHATLYWYQQILGQGPKLLIQFQNNGVVDDSQLPKDRFSAERLKGVDSTLKIQPAKLEDSAVYLCASSPVTGTGNYGYTFGSGTRLTVV.